This entry lists 5 T cell receptor beta chains sequenced from one sample in a study of blood T cells in healthy people across ages. Through a sample-barcoded 5' primer and a J-beta primer mix, a second PCR was run for roughly 6 to 12 cycles. TCRdb processed the 5' RACE reads anew with MiXCR; each CDR3 protein has one entry. The sample contains roughly 2 million distinct CDR3 sequences, about 49% of which appear only once. Sequencing was carried out using blood. The receptors were gathered from a middle-aged woman in good health.

The chain employs TRBV25-1 and TRBJ2-1, with 8 bases fitting TRBD1. The V gene's germline CDR1 is MGHDK and CDR2 SYGVNS. Unmatched junction bases numbered 3, after V lost 1 base and J lost 7 bases. The CDR3 loop spans 14 amino acids. The CDR3 DNA sequence: TGTGCCAGCAGTGAATTGAGGACAGGGAATGAGCAGTTCTTC. Translation gives CASSELRTGNEQFF.

J is TRBJ2-1 and V is TRBV15; D is undetermined. The CDR3 runs 13 residues. V lost 0 bases, J lost 9 bases, and 9 bases lay in between. CDR1 LNHNV and CDR2 YYDKDF come from the germline V gene (reference sequence). CDR3 coding DNA: TGTGCCACCAGCAGAGATCTGGTCGGTGAGCAGTTCTTC. Translation gives CATSRDLVGEQFF. Full variable domain (rest looked up from reference TRBV15 and TRBJ2-1): DAMVIQNPRYQVTQFGKPVTLSCSQTLNHNVMYWYQQKSSQAPKLLFHYYDKDFNNEADTPDNFQSRRPNTSFCFLDIRSPGLGDTAMYLCATSRDLVGEQFFGPGTRLTVL.

The chain is built from TRBV7-8 and TRBJ2-5; possible D gene TRBD1, 6 bases. Germline values: CDR1 SGHVS, CDR2 FQNEAQ. Trimming removed 3 bases at V and 1 base at J, with 12 bases between. CDR3 length: 15 amino acids. CDR3 residues: CASSLQGPIQETQYF. CDR3 DNA: TGTGCCAGCAGCTTGCAGGGGCCCATCCAAGAGACCCAGTACTTC.

Here the CDR3 DNA reads TGCGCCAGCAGCTTGGCGGCAGGACAGGTTCTCTATGAGCAGTTCTTC. Its protein is CASSLAAGQVLYEQFF. The genes are TRBV5-1 and TRBJ2-1; 7 bases match TRBD1. The CDR3 runs to 16 residues. V gave up 0 bases and J gave up 8 bases; unmatched junction bases: 11. Germline lookup yields CDR1 SGHRS and CDR2 YFSETQ.

The CDR3 DNA reads TGTGCCAGCAGCCAAGATGAGGGCGTAGGTGGCACAGATACGCAGTATTTT. Amino acids: CASSQDEGVGGTDTQYF. The genes are TRBV4-2 and TRBJ2-3; tentative D call: TRBD2 (5 bases). The CDR3 is made up of 17 amino acids. The germline CDR1 and CDR2 sequences are LGHNA and YNFKEQ. Trimming took off 0 bases at V and 1 base at J, with 14 bases between the two ends.